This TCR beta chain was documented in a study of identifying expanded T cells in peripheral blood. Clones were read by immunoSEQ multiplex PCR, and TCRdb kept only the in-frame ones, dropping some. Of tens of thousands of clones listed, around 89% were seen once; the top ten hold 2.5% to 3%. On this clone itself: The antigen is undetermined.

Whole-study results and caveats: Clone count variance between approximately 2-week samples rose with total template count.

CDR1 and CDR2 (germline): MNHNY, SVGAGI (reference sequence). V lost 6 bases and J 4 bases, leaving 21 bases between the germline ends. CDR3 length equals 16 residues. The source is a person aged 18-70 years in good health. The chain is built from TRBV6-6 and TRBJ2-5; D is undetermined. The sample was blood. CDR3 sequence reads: CASSKLLQMSGETQYF. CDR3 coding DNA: TGTGCCAGCAGCAAACTCCTCCAGATGTCTGGAGAGACCCAGTACTTC.